This TCR beta chain was documented in a study of Siglec-9 on CD8 T cells in melanoma. Generated by immunoSEQ multiplex PCR, the TCRdb table keeps only in-frame clones and is missing some. The sample holds about 30,000 clones, 80% seen once. Whole-study findings and limits: An effector memory CD8+ subset marked by Siglec-9 reportedly appeared to gather in melanoma.

With respect to this clone: What it recognizes is unknown.

V was clipped by 3 bases and J by 5 bases; unmatched bases: 3. CDR1 is SGHRS, CDR2 YFSETQ, per germline. This CDR3 is 16 amino acids long. The sequence derives from a human donor in good health. The rearrangement links TRBV5-1 to TRBJ2-1, with TRBD2 identical over 15 bases. The sample was Siglec-9- CD8+ T cells sorted from blood. The CDR3 coding sequence is TGCGCCAGCAGCTCAGGACTAGCGGGAGGGAACAATGAGCAGTTCTTC. Translating it yields CASSSGLAGGNNEQFF.